The clone carrying this T cell receptor (beta chain) rates as medium-sized (0.01 to 0.1%). Its target is unknown. The length of the CDR3 is 15 residues. Germline V lookup: CDR1 LNHDA, CDR2 SQIVND (reference sequence). Deletions cut 5 bases from V and 3 bases from J, with 17 bases between. Method: immunoSEQ multiplex PCR; TCRdb's copy keeps in-frame clones and lacks some. Of about 63,000 clones detected, approximately 79% appear once; the ten largest clones hold 4.7%. This specimen comes from a study of T cells in tumors after PD-1 blockade. The study, taken as a whole, reports: Roughly 42% of tumor TCR clonotypes were also found in blood.

Template: tumor biopsy or peripheral blood genomic DNA, roughly 550-6,500 ng per sample. The sample consisted of PBMCs, taken after anti-PD-1 treatment. The chain couples TRBV19 to TRBJ2-7; the D call may be TRBD1 or TRBD2 (5 bases each). This sequence originates from a human donor with basal cell carcinoma. CDR3: CASSAPGPKFYEQYF. CDR3 coding DNA: TGTGCCAGTAGTGCCCCGGGGCCCAAGTTCTACGAGCAGTACTTC. The entire variable domain, with the rest obtained from reference TRBV19 and TRBJ2-7, is as follows: DGGITQSPKYLFRKEGQNVTLSCEQNLNHDAMYWYRQDPGQGLRLIYYSQIVNDFQKGDIAEGYSVSREKKESFPLTVTSAQKNPTAFYLCASSAPGPKFYEQYFGPGTRLTVT.